The 32 T cell receptor beta chains reported below all come from one sample, sequenced in a study of T cell changes during pregnancy in multiple sclerosis. Sequencing was performed with immunoSEQ multiplex PCR; in TCRdb, only in-frame clones are kept and a portion is missing. The sample consists of 50,000 or so clones, over 85% of them appearing once. Sample: CD4+ T cells from peripheral blood mononuclear cells, taken before pregnancy. Receptor source: a female donor with multiple sclerosis, enrolled in a pregnancy study.

This clone was seen a few times. The rearrangement joins TRBV2 to TRBJ1-4; the match to TRBD1 covers 8 bases. This CDR3 comprises 14 residues. Germline CDR1 SNHLY, CDR2 FYNNEI. J gave up 7 bases and V 6 bases, and 7 bases lay outside the gene matches. This CDR3 is CASRPGQVGEKLFF. CDR3 DNA: TGTGCCAGCAGACCGGGACAGGTCGGTGAAAAACTGTTTTTT.

This clone has a handful of counts. V and J are TRBV10-3 and TRBJ1-1, with no clear D. The germline V gene encodes CDR1 ENHRY and CDR2 SYGVKD. There are 13 residues in the CDR3. Trimming shortened V by 4 bases and J by 4 bases, and 10 bases separated the two germline ends. This chain's CDR3 is CAISAPGATEAFF. For the CDR3, the DNA is TGTGCCATCAGTGCTCCGGGTGCCACTGAAGCTTTCTTT.

The gene calls are TRBV4-1 and TRBJ2-1; tentatively, D is TRBD2 (6 bases). CDR1 and CDR2 (germline): MGHRA, YSYEKL. Between the trimmed V and J ends, which lost 3 bases and 9 bases, there was a span of 18 bases. The length of the CDR3 is 15 residues. CDR3 DNA: TGCGCCAGCAGCCACCCTCCGACTAGGCACGGTGAGCAGTTCTTC. Amino acid sequence: CASSHPPTRHGEQFF.

The rearrangement uses TRBV5-1 and TRBJ2-3; 8 bases align to TRBD1. This CDR3 is 17 amino acids long. The germline V gene encodes CDR1 SGHRS and CDR2 YFSETQ. The V and J ends lost 4 bases and 2 bases, in that order; junction bases with no gene match: 12. The CDR3 region is CASSKYYRGSLTDTQYF. The CDR3 nucleotides are TGCGCCAGCAGCAAGTATTACAGGGGGAGTCTCACAGATACGCAGTATTTT.

This clone was counted a few times. The chain carries TRBV28 and TRBJ2-3; 8 positions match TRBD2. The CDR3 runs to 14 residues. CDR1 is MDHEN and CDR2 is SYDVKM in the germline V gene. V shed 7 bases and J 6 bases; nucleotides not matched to a gene: 9. The CDR3 loop is CASTSGGGLDTQYF. The DNA of the CDR3 is TGTGCCAGCACCTCCGGGGGGGGCCTCGATACGCAGTATTTT.

This sequence joins TRBV19 and TRBJ1-1; 12 nucleotides match TRBD1. V dropped 8 bases and J dropped 5; count of bases not matched to a gene: 6. Germline values: CDR1 LNHDA, CDR2 SQIVND (reference sequence). The CDR3 loop spans 14 amino acids. The CDR3 sequence: CASGDRGRRTEAFF. The CDR3 DNA reads TGTGCCAGTGGGGACAGGGGGCGCCGGACTGAAGCTTTCTTT.

The J gene is TRBJ2-3, the V gene TRBV5-1; 7 positions agree with TRBD2. V trimming: 8 bases; J trimming: 3 bases; junction bases outside the gene matches: 21. This CDR3 comprises 18 residues. Per the germline V gene, CDR1 is SGHRS and CDR2 is YFSETQ. CDR3 nucleotide sequence: TGCGCCAGTATCCCGGGGAGTTCCGGGCGGGAGCGGACAGATACGCAGTATTTT. This codes for CASIPGSSGRERTDTQYF.

The rearrangement uses TRBV5-4 and TRBJ2-7, with D possibly TRBD1 on 5 matching bases. V was cut by 0 bases and J by 4 bases, with 14 bases left in between. The CDR3 runs 15 residues. Germline V gene data show CDR1 as SGHNT and CDR2 as YYREEE (reference sequence). The CDR3 spells CASSLAGREGYEQYF. The CDR3 DNA is TGTGCCAGCAGCTTGGCGGGCAGGGAAGGATACGAGCAGTACTTC.

The chain couples TRBV14 to TRBJ1-1, with D possibly matching TRBD1 (5 bases). The CDR3 totals 13 residues. The V gene's germline CDR1 is SGHDN and CDR2 FVKESK. V was shortened by 1 base and J by 4 bases, with 7 bases between the two germline ends. The CDR3: CASSQARATEAFF. Here the CDR3 DNA reads TGTGCCAGCAGCCAAGCCAGGGCCACTGAAGCTTTCTTT.

This sequence joins TRBV5-1 and TRBJ2-1; the match to TRBD2 covers 7 bases. Trimming cost V 4 bases and J 6 bases; bases outside gene matches: 10. Per the germline V gene, CDR1 is SGHRS and CDR2 is YFSETQ. The CDR3 runs 15 residues. CDR3 residues: CASSDPGRAPNEQFF. As DNA, the CDR3 is TGCGCCAGCAGCGACCCAGGGAGGGCCCCCAATGAGCAGTTCTTC.

The CDR3 coding sequence is TGTGCCAGCAGCCACGGGTCCTCCTACGAGCAGTACTTC. Protein product: CASSHGSSYEQYF. This chain joins TRBV7-6 and TRBJ2-7; D is uncertain. This CDR3 spans 13 amino acids. CDR1 and CDR2 (germline): SGHVS, FNYEAQ. Trimming left V 5 bases short and J 0 bases short, with 8 bases between. The complete variable domain, with remaining parts taken from reference TRBV7-6 and TRBJ2-7, reads GAGVSQSPRYKVTKRGQDVALRCDPISGHVSLYWYRQALGQGPEFLTYFNYEAQQDKSGLPNDRFSAERPEGSISTLTIQRTEQRDSAMYRCASSHGSSYEQYFGPGTRLTVT.

This chain joins TRBV5-1 and TRBJ2-7; 10 bases match TRBD2. Germline V gives CDR1 SGHRS, CDR2 YFSETQ. The CDR3 is 15 residues long. The V and J ends lost 1 base and 0 bases, in that order; junction bases with no gene match: 1. In DNA form, the CDR3 reads TGCGCCAGCAGCTTGACTAGCGGGGCCTCCTACGAGCAGTACTTC. It codes for CASSLTSGASYEQYF.

The chain joins TRBV4-3 to TRBJ2-2; TRBD2 matches 8 bases. Per the germline V gene, CDR1 is LGHNA and CDR2 is YSLEER. Germline trimming cut 0 bases from V and 6 bases from J; bases unmatched to any gene: 3. This CDR3 region has 15 residues. CDR3 nucleotide sequence: TGCGCCAGCAGCCAAGACCTACTAGCGGCCGGGGAGCTGTTTTTT. It is translated as CASSQDLLAAGELFF.

This chain joins TRBV2 and TRBJ2-3; TRBD2 matches at 12 bases. The trim removed 4 bases at V and 5 bases at J, leaving 7 bases unmatched. Germline-derived CDR1 and CDR2 are SNHLY and FYNNEI. This CDR3 spans 16 amino acids. The CDR3 loop reads CASSGLAGVGKDTQYF. As DNA, the CDR3 is TGTGCCAGCAGTGGACTAGCGGGAGTCGGGAAAGATACGCAGTATTTT. Together with reference TRBV2 and TRBJ2-3, the CDR3 gives the full variable domain: EPEVTQTPSHQVTQMGQEVILRCVPISNHLYFYWYRQILGQKVEFLVSFYNNEISEKSEIFDDQFSVERPDGSNFTLKIRSTKLEDSAMYFCASSGLAGVGKDTQYFGPGTRLTVL.

CDR3: CASSFGAGGYQPQHF. The CDR3 DNA follows: TGTGCCAGCAGCTTTGGGGCAGGGGGATACCAGCCCCAGCATTTT. This chain joins TRBV7-9 and TRBJ1-5; 7 nucleotides match TRBD1. Germline CDR1 reads SEHNR; CDR2 reads FQNEAQ (reference sequence). J lost 7 bases, V lost 3 bases, and 9 bases had no gene match. The CDR3 contains 15 residues.

This chain links TRBV5-4 with TRBJ1-2; unclear D gene. V was trimmed by 1 base and J by 2 bases, leaving 3 bases between them. Germline CDR1 reads SGHNT; CDR2 reads YYREEE (reference sequence). The CDR3 is 12 amino acids. CDR3 sequence: CASSLLNYGYTF. The CDR3 DNA is TGTGCCAGCAGCTTGCTCAACTATGGCTACACCTTC.

This clone turned up a few times. This chain links TRBV27 with TRBJ2-7, with D perhaps TRBD1 (6 bases). The CDR3 length is 14 residues. Trimming removed 5 bases at V and 2 bases at J, with 13 bases between. Germline V gene sequence: CDR1 MNHEY, CDR2 SMNVEV (reference sequence). The CDR3 region is CASSPNGDTYEQYF. The CDR3, as DNA: TGTGCCAGCAGTCCGAATGGGGACACCTACGAGCAGTACTTC.

This chain uses TRBV11-1 with TRBJ1-2; D might be TRBD1 (5 bases). CDR1 and CDR2 from the germline V gene are SGHAT and FQDESV (reference sequence). V was clipped by 4 bases and J by 4 bases, with 13 bases between them. There are 14 residues in the CDR3. CDR3 DNA: TGTGCCAGCAGCTCCCGACAGACCCCCTATGGCTACACCTTC. Protein sequence: CASSSRQTPYGYTF.

The V and J genes are TRBV28 and TRBJ2-7; 7 nucleotides match TRBD2. CDR1 MDHEN and CDR2 SYDVKM come from the germline V gene. CDR3 length: 15 residues. Trimming cost V 6 bases and J 3 bases; bases outside gene matches: 11. CDR3 sequence: CASSPQAGLGYEQYF. The CDR3 region has the DNA TGTGCCAGCAGCCCCCAAGCGGGGCTCGGCTACGAGCAGTACTTC.

The gene calls are TRBV9 and TRBJ2-5; TRBD1 might be the D (6 bases). Germline CDR1 reads SGDLS; CDR2 reads YYNGEE. The ends were cut back, 4 bases at V and 3 bases at J, with 13 bases in the middle. This CDR3 has 14 amino acids. The CDR3 loop reads CASSSSQGKETQYF. In DNA, the CDR3 is TGTGCCAGCAGCTCCTCACAGGGTAAAGAGACCCAGTACTTC.

This chain uses TRBV4-1 with TRBJ1-2; TRBD1 matches at 7 bases. With 0 bases clipped from V and 2 bases from J, the junction kept 9 bases outside the gene matches. There are 17 residues in the CDR3. The germline V gene encodes CDR1 MGHRA and CDR2 YSYEKL. CDR3 protein: CASSQETGRLTNYGYTF. In nucleotides, the CDR3 is TGCGCCAGCAGCCAAGAGACAGGGAGATTGACAAACTATGGCTACACCTTC.

CDR3 DNA sequence: TGTGCCAGTAGTAACAGGGACGTGTCCACTGAAGCTTTCTTT. It specifies CASSNRDVSTEAFF. The chain links TRBV19 to TRBJ1-1; possible D gene TRBD1, 6 bases. This CDR3 has 14 amino acids. Looked up from germline, CDR1 is LNHDA and CDR2 is SQIVND (reference sequence). V was pared by 4 bases and J by 4 bases, with 13 bases between.

The chain has TRBV4-1 and TRBJ1-5, with 9 nucleotides matching TRBD1. Germline V gene data show CDR1 as MGHRA and CDR2 as YSYEKL. The ends lost 4 bases at V and 7 bases at J; junction bases unmatched: 8. The CDR3 spans 15 residues. The CDR3, as DNA: TGCGCCAGCAGCCTGCAACAGGGGGCAAGCCAGCCCCAGCATTTT. Translation: CASSLQQGASQPQHF.

This chain links TRBV18 with TRBJ2-1, with a weak D call TRBD1 (6 bases). V lost 4 bases, J lost 10 bases, and 14 bases lay in between. CDR1 and CDR2 from the germline V gene are KGHSH and LQKENI. CDR3 length: 13 residues. The CDR3 DNA sequence: TGTGCCAGCTCACTAGTCCAGGGGAACGAGCAGTTCTTC. As protein: CASSLVQGNEQFF. Together with reference TRBV18 and TRBJ2-1, the CDR3 gives the full variable domain: NAGVMQNPRHLVRRRGQEARLRCSPMKGHSHVYWYRQLPEEGLKFMVYLQKENIIDESGMPKERFSAEFPKEGPSILRIQQVVRGDSAAYFCASSLVQGNEQFFGPGTRLTVL.

The chain couples TRBV7-8 to TRBJ2-1; the D is unclear. There are 16 residues in the CDR3. CDR1 is SGHVS and CDR2 is FQNEAQ in the germline V gene. V was clipped by 3 bases and J by 0 bases, with 12 bases between them. CDR3 loop: CASSLSRRSSYNEQFF. The CDR3 DNA sequence: TGTGCCAGCAGCTTGTCCCGAAGGAGCTCCTACAATGAGCAGTTCTTC.

This chain uses TRBV6-1 with TRBJ2-7; 10 positions agree with TRBD1. This CDR3 has 15 residues. V shed 4 bases, J shed 3 bases, and the junction held 6 bases outside the gene matches. Germline loops: CDR1 MNHNS, CDR2 SASEGT. CDR3 residues: CASSVTGTGVYEQYF. The CDR3 DNA reads TGTGCCAGCAGTGTTACCGGGACAGGGGTCTACGAGCAGTACTTC.

The chain has TRBV5-5 and TRBJ1-5; TRBD1 matches 7 bases. The junction had 11 bases not matched to a gene; V was cut back by 4 bases and J by 4 bases. The CDR3 covers 16 residues. CDR1 is SGHKS, CDR2 YYEKEE, per germline (reference sequence). The CDR3 spells CASSPGWTGSNQPQHF. The CDR3 DNA reads TGTGCCAGCAGCCCTGGGTGGACAGGCTCGAATCAGCCCCAGCATTTT.

This sequence joins TRBV2 and TRBJ2-2; 7 nucleotides line up with TRBD1. From germline, CDR1 is SNHLY and CDR2 FYNNEI. V was clipped by 5 bases and J by 1 base; unmatched bases: 4. The CDR3 loop spans 15 amino acids. The chain's CDR3 is CASSPRTGNTGELFF. The CDR3 coding sequence is TGTGCCAGCAGTCCTCGGACAGGGAACACCGGGGAGCTGTTTTTT.

The chain links TRBV2 to TRBJ2-7, with 7 bases matching TRBD1. The CDR3 sequence is 13 residues long. CDR1 SNHLY and CDR2 FYNNEI come from the germline V gene. J lost 4 bases, V lost 5 bases, and 5 bases had no gene match. The chain's CDR3 is CASSRDRWYEQYF. The CDR3 region has the DNA TGTGCCAGCAGTCGGGACAGATGGTACGAGCAGTACTTC.

This clone appeared once. The junction does not match germline at one end; this may be a read error. The chain is built from TRBV5-1 and TRBJ2-2; D might be TRBD2 (6 bases). There are 16 residues in the CDR3. Germline V gene lookup returns CDR1 SGHRS and CDR2 YFSETQ. The chain's CDR3 is CASKEGSARGAGGLFF. CDR3 sequence (DNA): TGCGCCAGCAAAGAGGGGTCTGCACGGGGAGCCGGGGGGCTGTTTTTT.

The chain recombines TRBV2 with TRBJ2-3; the match to TRBD2 covers 12 bases. The CDR3 runs 17 residues. The V gene end was trimmed by 6 bases and the J gene end by 3 bases; junction bases not matched to a gene: 10. Looked up from germline, CDR1 is SNHLY and CDR2 is FYNNEI. CDR3 nucleotides: TGTGCCAGCAGACGGGGGCTAGCGGGAGGGTCGACAGATACGCAGTATTTT. Its translation is CASRRGLAGGSTDTQYF.

The chain uses TRBV10-1 and TRBJ2-7; 7 nucleotides align to TRBD2. Germline V gene data show CDR1 as WNHNN and CDR2 as SYGVQD (reference sequence). The CDR3 runs to 16 residues. V gave up 2 bases and J gave up 5 bases; unmatched junction bases: 12. The CDR3 here is CASSEGRGGSRNEQYF. In DNA form, the CDR3 reads TGCGCCAGCAGTGAGGGGCGGGGCGGGAGCCGCAACGAGCAGTACTTC.